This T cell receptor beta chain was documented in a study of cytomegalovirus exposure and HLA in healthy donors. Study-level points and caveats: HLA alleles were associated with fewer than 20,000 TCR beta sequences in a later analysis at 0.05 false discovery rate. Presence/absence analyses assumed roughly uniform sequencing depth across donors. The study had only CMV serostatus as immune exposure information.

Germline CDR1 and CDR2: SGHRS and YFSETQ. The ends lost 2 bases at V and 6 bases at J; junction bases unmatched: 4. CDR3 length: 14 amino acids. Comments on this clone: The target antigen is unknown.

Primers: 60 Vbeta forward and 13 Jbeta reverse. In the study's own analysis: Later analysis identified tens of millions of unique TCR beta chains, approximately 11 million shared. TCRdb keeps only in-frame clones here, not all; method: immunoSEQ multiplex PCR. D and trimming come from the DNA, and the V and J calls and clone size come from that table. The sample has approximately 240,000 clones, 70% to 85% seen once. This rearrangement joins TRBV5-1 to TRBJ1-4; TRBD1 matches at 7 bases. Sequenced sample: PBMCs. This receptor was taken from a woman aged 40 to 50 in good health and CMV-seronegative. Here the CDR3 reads CASSFVGGDEKLFF. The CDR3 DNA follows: TGCGCCAGCAGCTTCGTAGGGGGCGATGAAAAACTGTTTTTT. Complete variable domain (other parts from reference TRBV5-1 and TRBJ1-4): KAGVTQTPRYLIKTRGQQVTLSCSPISGHRSVSWYQQTPGQGLQFLFEYFSETQRNKGNFPGRFSGRQFSNSRSEMNVSTLELGDSALYLCASSFVGGDEKLFFGSGTQLSVL.